These 15 T cell receptor beta chains were all obtained from the same sample, sequenced in a study of shared clonotypes between healthy human individuals. Data came from immunoSEQ multiplex PCR; TCRdb stores just in-frame clones and leaves some out. The sample lists approximately 2.5 million clones, approximately 92% occurring once. Source material: naive CD4+ T cells sorted from blood. Documented subset: CD45RA+ positively selected. The receptors come from a young man in good health.

This chain joins TRBV2 and TRBJ2-7, with a tentative D call TRBD2 (6 bases). V was clipped by 7 bases and J by 0 bases, with 13 bases between them. The CDR3 runs to 14 residues. Germline V CDR1 and CDR2: SNHLY, FYNNEI. The CDR3 DNA follows: TGTGCCAGCAAGGAGGGCTCGAGCTCCTACGAGCAGTACTTC. Encoded protein: CASKEGSSSYEQYF.

The chain carries TRBV7-2 and TRBJ1-6; 7 nucleotides match TRBD1. The CDR3 sequence is 14 residues long. The germline V gene encodes CDR1 SGHTA and CDR2 FQGNSA. Trimming cost V 10 bases and J 7 bases; bases outside gene matches: 10. In DNA form, the CDR3 reads TGTGCCATAAAATCCGGGACAGTGAATTCACCCCTCCACTTT. It translates to CAIKSGTVNSPLHF.

The rearrangement joins TRBV5-1 to TRBJ2-7, with TRBD2 matching 10 bases. V shed 4 bases, J shed 6 bases, and the junction held 13 bases outside the gene matches. CDR3 length equals 16 residues. Germline V gene lookup returns CDR1 SGHRS and CDR2 YFSETQ. CDR3: CASSRSSGLAKGEQYF. The CDR3 DNA reads TGCGCCAGCAGCCGAAGCTCGGGACTAGCGAAAGGCGAGCAGTACTTC.

On this clone itself: Other DNA sequences in the sample encode the same CDR3. The rearrangement joins TRBV5-1 to TRBJ1-1; 9 bases are shared with TRBD1. The germline V gene has CDR1 SGHRS and CDR2 YFSETQ. Losses at the gene ends were 4 bases for V and 0 bases for J; bases not matched to a gene: 1. This CDR3 is 14 amino acids long. CDR3 region: CASSRDRVNTEAFF. The CDR3 DNA sequence: TGCGCCAGCAGCCGGGACAGGGTGAACACTGAAGCTTTCTTT.

V gene TRBV27 combines with J gene TRBJ2-7, with 10 bases identical to TRBD2. The CDR3 spans 15 residues. Germline trimming cut 2 bases from V and 2 bases from J; bases unmatched to any gene: 3. Germline V CDR1 and CDR2: MNHEY, SMNVEV (reference sequence). The CDR3 DNA reads as TGTGCCAGCAGTTTAAAGCGGGAGGGCCCCTACGAGCAGTACTTC. Encoded protein: CASSLKREGPYEQYF.

The rearrangement uses TRBV2 and TRBJ1-1; D is uncertain. Germline V gene sequence: CDR1 SNHLY, CDR2 FYNNEI. V was clipped by 2 bases and J by 2 bases, with 12 bases between them. The CDR3 totals 15 residues. This CDR3 reads CASSESYSANTEAFF. Here the CDR3 DNA reads TGTGCCAGCAGTGAATCTTACAGTGCCAACACTGAAGCTTTCTTT.

To note about this clone: Other DNA sequences in this specimen translate into the identical CDR3. The genes are TRBV28 and TRBJ1-2; TRBD1 matches at 7 bases. CDR1 is MDHEN, CDR2 SYDVKM, per germline. The CDR3 extends over 15 amino acids. V lost 3 bases and J lost 0; bases outside the gene matches: 4. The CDR3 coding sequence is TGTGCCAGCAGTTTCCCGACAGGGACTAACTATGGCTACACCTTC. This gives the protein CASSFPTGTNYGYTF.

The chain joins TRBV2 to TRBJ2-3, with 14 positions matching TRBD2. The germline gives CDR1 SNHLY, CDR2 FYNNEI. J gave up 5 bases and V 7 bases, and 5 bases lay outside the gene matches. This CDR3 is built from 15 residues. CDR3 sequence: CASTRLAGGKDTQYF. The CDR3 nucleotides are TGTGCCAGCACCCGACTAGCGGGAGGGAAAGATACGCAGTATTTT.

This chain uses TRBV6-6 with TRBJ1-5, with a possible D match to TRBD1 (5 bases). Trimming took 6 bases from V and 5 from J, leaving 11 bases between them. Germline values: CDR1 MNHNY, CDR2 SVGAGI (reference sequence). This CDR3 has 13 amino acids. The CDR3 DNA sequence: TGTGCCAGCAGGCTTCAGGGAGATCAGCCCCAGCATTTT. Translated: CASRLQGDQPQHF.

The V gene is TRBV6-5, the J gene TRBJ1-1, with D unclear. V was clipped by 2 bases and J by 5 bases, with 15 bases between them. Germline CDR1 MNHEY, CDR2 SVGAGI. This CDR3 is 15 amino acids long. The CDR3, as DNA: TGTGCCAGCAGTTACCCAGGACTAGGGAGGACTGAAGCTTTCTTT. Protein: CASSYPGLGRTEAFF.

The chain employs TRBV5-1 and TRBJ2-2; 9 positions match TRBD1. CDR3 length equals 17 residues. Germline V gene sequence: CDR1 SGHRS, CDR2 YFSETQ. Trimming cost V 4 bases and J 4 bases; bases outside gene matches: 11. CDR3 sequence reads: CASSKTGTGKVTGELFF. The CDR3 DNA is TGCGCCAGCAGCAAGACCGGGACAGGGAAGGTCACCGGGGAGCTGTTTTTT.

V gene TRBV9 combines with J gene TRBJ1-3, with 7 bases lining up with TRBD1. Germline values: CDR1 SGDLS, CDR2 YYNGEE. This CDR3 contains 16 residues. Trimming cost V 0 bases and J 4 bases; bases outside gene matches: 7. CDR3 sequence reads: CASSVATGESGNTIYF. In DNA, the CDR3 is TGTGCCAGCAGCGTAGCTACAGGGGAATCAGGAAACACCATATATTTT.

The rearrangement links TRBV15 to TRBJ2-1, with D perhaps TRBD1 (5 bases). The CDR3 is 16 amino acids. Germline lookup yields CDR1 LNHNV and CDR2 YYDKDF (reference sequence). V shed 3 bases and J shed 4 bases, with 16 bases lying between them. The CDR3 loop is CATSSDHRQSYNEQFF. CDR3 in DNA: TGTGCCACCAGCAGTGATCATAGACAGTCATACAATGAGCAGTTCTTC.

The chain employs TRBV4-1 and TRBJ1-5; 8 nucleotides align to TRBD1. Trimming at V came to 4 bases and at J to 6 bases, leaving 5 bases not matched to a gene. The CDR3 has 14 amino acids. Germline loops: CDR1 MGHRA, CDR2 YSYEKL. The chain's CDR3 is CASSPDRGGQPQHF. The DNA of the CDR3 is TGCGCCAGCAGCCCTGACAGGGGAGGTCAGCCCCAGCATTTT.

This CDR3 reads CASSLGGTHLGEAFF. The CDR3 DNA reads TGTGCCAGCAGCTTAGGGGGGACCCACCTAGGGGAAGCTTTCTTT. The chain joins TRBV7-9 to TRBJ1-1; the D gene is possibly TRBD1 (5 bases). In germline, CDR1 is SEHNR, CDR2 FQNEAQ (reference sequence). V lost 1 base and J lost 8, with 17 bases in between. This CDR3 region has 15 residues.